The subject of this entry is one T cell receptor (beta chain). Its specificity is unknown. Profiled with immunoSEQ multiplex PCR; TCRdb holds only in-frame clones, not every one. This table holds about 170,000 clones, 93% found once. These data belong to a study of T cell responses to AZD1222 COVID-19 vaccine. Overall study results and limits: Spike regions recognized by vaccine-associated CD4 TCRs spanned the protein, led by 160-218 and 743-854. Donors, mostly white British, included more females; clonal diversity was possibly underestimated.

The CDR3 length is 14 residues. Germline values: CDR1 MNHEY, CDR2 SMNVEV (reference sequence). The V end lost 6 bases, the J end lost 6 bases, and 17 bases lay between the germline ends. This TCR came from an adult in good health. Sequenced here: peripheral blood, sampled on day 0 of AZD1222 vaccination. This chain links TRBV27 with TRBJ1-2, with a tentative D call TRBD1 (6 bases). CDR3 protein: CASRRSGGPDGYTF. The CDR3 DNA reads as TGTGCCAGCAGGCGCTCGGGGGGGCCCGATGGCTACACCTTC.